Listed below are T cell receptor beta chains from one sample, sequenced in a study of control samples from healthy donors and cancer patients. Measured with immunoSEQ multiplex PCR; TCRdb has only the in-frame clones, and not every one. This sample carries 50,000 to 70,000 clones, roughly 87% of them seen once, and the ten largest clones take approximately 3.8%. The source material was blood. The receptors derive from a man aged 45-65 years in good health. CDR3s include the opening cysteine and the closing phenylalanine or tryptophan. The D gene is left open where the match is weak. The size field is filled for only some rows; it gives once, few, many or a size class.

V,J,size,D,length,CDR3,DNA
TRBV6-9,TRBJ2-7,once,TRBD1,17,CASRIMSRTGSSYEQYF,TGTGCCAGCAGGATAATGTCACGGACAGGGAGCTCCTACGAGCAGTACTTC
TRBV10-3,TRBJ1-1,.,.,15,CAISASRSQNTEAFF,TGTGCCATCAGTGCGTCGCGGTCTCAGAACACTGAAGCTTTCTTT
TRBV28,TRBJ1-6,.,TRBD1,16,CASSTGTGIFNSPLHF,TGTGCCAGCAGCACCGGGACAGGGATTTTTAATTCACCCCTCCACTTT
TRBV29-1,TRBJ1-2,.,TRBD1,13,CSVEIHPGGGYTF,TGCAGCGTTGAAATACACCCAGGGGGGGGCTACACCTTC
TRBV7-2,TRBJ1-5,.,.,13,CASSLGEYQPQHF,TGTGCCAGCAGCTTAGGAGAGTATCAGCCCCAGCATTTT
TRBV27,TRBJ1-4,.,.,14,CASKKGRINEKLFF,TGTGCCAGCAAGAAGGGACGGATTAATGAAAAACTGTTTTTT
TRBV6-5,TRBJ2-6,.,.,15,CASSRAYSGANVLTF,TGTGCCAGCAGCCGGGCCTACTCTGGGGCCAACGTCCTGACTTTC
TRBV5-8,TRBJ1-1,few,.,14,CASSFLGSDTEAFF,TGTGCCAGCAGCTTTTTAGGTTCCGACACTGAAGCTTTCTTT
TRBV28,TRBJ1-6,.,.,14,CASGESSYNSPLHF,TGTGCCAGCGGTGAGAGCTCCTATAATTCACCCCTCCACTTT
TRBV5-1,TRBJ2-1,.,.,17,CASSLGLRPTAYNEQFF,TGCGCCAGCAGCTTGGGACTCCGACCTACTGCCTACAATGAGCAGTTCTTC
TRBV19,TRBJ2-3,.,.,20,CASSAGYRALKGGGTDTQYF,TGTGCCAGTAGTGCCGGGTACCGGGCCCTAAAAGGGGGTGGAACAGATACGCAGTATTTT
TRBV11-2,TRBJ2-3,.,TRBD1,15,CASSPTGGGTDTQYF,TGTGCCAGCAGCCCCACAGGGGGTGGCACAGATACGCAGTATTTT
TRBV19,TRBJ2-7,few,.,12,CASSWDNYEQYF,TGTGCCAGTAGTTGGGACAACTACGAGCAGTACTTC
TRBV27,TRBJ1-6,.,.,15,CASSLQSSYNSPLHF,TGTGCCAGCAGTTTACAGAGCTCCTATAATTCACCCCTCCACTTT
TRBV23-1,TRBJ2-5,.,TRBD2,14,CASSRAGLRETQYF,TGCGCCAGCAGTCGAGCGGGACTTCGAGAGACCCAGTACTTC
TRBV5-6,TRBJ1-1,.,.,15,CASSPLDRMNTEAFF,TGTGCCAGCAGTCCCCTCGACAGGATGAACACTGAAGCTTTCTTT
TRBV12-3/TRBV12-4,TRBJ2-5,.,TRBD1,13,CASRLGQQETQYF,TGTGCCAGCAGACTGGGACAGCAAGAGACCCAGTACTTC
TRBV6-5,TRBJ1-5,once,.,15,CASSQTPYSNQPQHF,TGTGCCAGCAGTCAGACACCGTATAGCAATCAGCCCCAGCATTTT
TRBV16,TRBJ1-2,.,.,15,CASSQSRNRNYGYTF,TGTGCCAGCAGCCAATCCCGGAACCGAAACTATGGCTACACCTTC
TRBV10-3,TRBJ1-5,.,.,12,CAISGGNQPQHF,TGTGCCATCAGTGGGGGGAATCAGCCCCAGCATTTT
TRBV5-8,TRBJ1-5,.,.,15,CASSLVEGPWQPQHF,TGTGCCAGCAGCTTGGTAGAGGGCCCATGGCAGCCCCAGCATTTT
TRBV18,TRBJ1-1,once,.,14,CASSPPNGQFEAFF,TGTGCCAGCTCACCACCCAACGGACAGTTTGAAGCTTTCTTT
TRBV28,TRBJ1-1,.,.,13,CASSWYTGAEAFF,TGTGCCAGCAGTTGGTACACAGGTGCTGAAGCTTTCTTT
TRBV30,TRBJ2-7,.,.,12,CAWSVNPYEQYF,TGTGCCTGGAGTGTAAATCCGTACGAGCAGTACTTC
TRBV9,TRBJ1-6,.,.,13,CASSVERDSPLHF,TGTGCCAGCAGCGTAGAGAGAGATTCACCCCTCCACTTT
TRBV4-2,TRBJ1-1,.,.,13,CASSPRSGTEAFF,TGTGCCAGCAGCCCACGAAGTGGCACTGAAGCTTTCTTT
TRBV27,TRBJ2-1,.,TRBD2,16,CASSPILAGGPNEQFF,TGTGCCAGCAGCCCAATTCTAGCGGGAGGGCCCAATGAGCAGTTCTTC
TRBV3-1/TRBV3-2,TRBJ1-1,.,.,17,CASSQARPGRHNTEAFF,TGTGCCAGCAGCCAAGCCCGTCCGGGACGGCATAACACTGAAGCTTTCTTT
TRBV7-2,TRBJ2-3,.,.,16,CASGLGGYGGTDTQYF,TGTGCCAGCGGTTTAGGGGGGTATGGAGGCACAGATACGCAGTATTTT
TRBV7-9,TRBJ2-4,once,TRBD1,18,CASSLTGGGSSGKNIQYF,TGTGCCAGCAGCTTGACAGGGGGCGGCTCTTCGGGCAAAAACATTCAGTACTTC
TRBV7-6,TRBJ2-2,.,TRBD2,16,CASSLIAGSNTGELFF,TGTGCCAGCAGCTTAATAGCGGGGAGCAACACCGGGGAGCTGTTTTTT
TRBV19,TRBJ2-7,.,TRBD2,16,CASSPWGGRAMSEQYF,TGTGCCAGTAGTCCGTGGGGCGGGAGGGCCATGAGCGAGCAGTACTTC
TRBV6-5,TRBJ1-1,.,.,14,CASSSISGNTEAFF,TGTGCCAGCAGTTCCATTTCCGGGAACACTGAAGCTTTCTTT
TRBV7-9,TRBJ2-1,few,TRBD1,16,CASSLTGTGGQYEQFF,TGTGCCAGCAGCTTGACCGGGACAGGGGGCCAATATGAGCAGTTCTTC
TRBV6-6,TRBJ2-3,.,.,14,CASSPFGTTDTQYF,TGTGCCAGCAGCCCTTTTGGGACCACAGATACGCAGTATTTT
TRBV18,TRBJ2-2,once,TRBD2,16,CASSPTSGRDGGELFF,TGTGCCAGCTCACCGACTAGCGGGAGGGACGGCGGGGAGCTGTTTTTT
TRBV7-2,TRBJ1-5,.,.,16,CASSPAWTGLGQPQHF,TGTGCCAGCAGCCCAGCCTGGACGGGGTTGGGCCAGCCCCAGCATTTT
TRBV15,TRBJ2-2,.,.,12,CATSRDTGELFF,TGTGCCACCAGCAGAGACACCGGGGAGCTGTTTTTT
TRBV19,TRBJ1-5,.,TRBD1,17,CASMMGDSRDSNQPQHF,TGTGCCAGTATGATGGGGGACAGCCGGGATAGCAATCAGCCCCAGCATTTT
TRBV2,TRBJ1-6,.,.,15,CASSDVGQGGSPLHF,TGTGCCAGCAGTGACGTTGGGCAGGGCGGTTCACCCCTCCACTTT
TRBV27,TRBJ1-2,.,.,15,CASSPGPLQDYGYTF,TGTGCCAGCAGCCCGGGGCCACTACAAGACTATGGCTACACCTTC
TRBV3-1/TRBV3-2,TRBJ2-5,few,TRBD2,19,CASSQDYTSGRGEQETQYF,TGTGCCAGCAGCCAAGATTACACTAGCGGGAGAGGTGAACAAGAGACCCAGTACTTC
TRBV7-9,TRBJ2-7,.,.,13,CASSEGSSYEQYF,TGTGCCAGCAGCGAAGGGAGCTCCTACGAGCAGTACTTC